This paragraph covers one T cell receptor beta chain sequence. The antigen is undetermined. The CDR3 loop spans 13 amino acids. The junction had 10 bases not matched to a gene; V was cut back by 9 bases and J by 9 bases. Germline assignment: CDR1 LNHDA and CDR2 SQIVND (reference sequence). The data derive from a study of siplizumab effects on memory and regulatory T cells. Regarding the study as a whole: Tregs that proliferated in siplizumab cultures did not have their suppressive function confirmed.

Per sample, about 100,000 TCR templates were assayed. The repertoire was sequenced with immunoSEQ multiplex PCR; TCRdb's copy has only in-frame clones and lacks some. Here the sample spans about 100,000 clones, 75% to 95% being singletons. This sequence joins TRBV19 and TRBJ2-4; TRBD2 aligns across 8 bases. The sequence came from a human donor in good health. Some clones in this sample may be carry-over from other donors' samples. Sequencing input: CD4+ T cells sorted from blood. CDR3 region: CASGRGDSGIQYF. The CDR3 DNA is TGTGCCAGCGGGAGGGGGGATTCGGGCATTCAGTACTTC.